The next 5 T cell receptor beta chains were all read from a single sample in a study of blood T cell repertoires in COVID-19. Profiled with immunoSEQ multiplex PCR; TCRdb holds only in-frame clones, not every one. The table has tens of thousands of clones, around 81% seen once; the top ten hold 4.5%. The sample was peripheral blood. These receptors were collected from a woman aged 60-75 years with acute or convalescent COVID-19.

Only one count was recorded for this clone. V gene TRBV6-1 combines with J gene TRBJ2-1, with 12 bases that match TRBD2. CDR3 size: 16 residues. Germline values: CDR1 MNHNS, CDR2 SASEGT. Unmatched junction bases numbered 6, after V lost 2 bases and J lost 7 bases. The CDR3 DNA reads as TGTGCCAGCAGTGAATTCCCTAGCGGGGGGGCAAATGAGCAGTTCTTC. Amino acids: CASSEFPSGGANEQFF.

The genes are TRBV25-1 and TRBJ1-1; D is perhaps TRBD1 (5 bases). The V end lost 2 bases, the J end lost 6 bases, and 10 bases lay between the germline ends. CDR3 length equals 13 residues. Germline loops: CDR1 MGHDK, CDR2 SYGVNS. CDR3 coding DNA: TGTGCCAGCAGTGAACAGGGCAAATCTGAAGCTTTCTTT. As protein: CASSEQGKSEAFF.

V is TRBV19 and J is TRBJ2-6; a weak D match, TRBD2 (6 bases). The CDR3 has 16 amino acids. The V end was cut by 1 base, the J end by 0 bases, with 7 bases between. CDR1 is LNHDA and CDR2 is SQIVND in the germline V gene (reference sequence). The CDR3 bases are TGTGCCAGTAGTATAGTGGGGGGCTCTGGGGCCAACGTCCTGACTTTC. This codes for CASSIVGGSGANVLTF.

This chain joins TRBV6-1 and TRBJ1-5, with D unresolved. The CDR3 is made up of 13 amino acids. The germline V and J ends were trimmed by 2 bases and 4 bases, with 6 bases remaining between them. Germline V gives CDR1 MNHNS, CDR2 SASEGT. Here the CDR3 DNA reads TGTGCCAGCAGTGAACCGGGAAATCAGCCCCAGCATTTT. Translation: CASSEPGNQPQHF.

About this clone itself: The sample carries other DNA sequences with the same CDR3. The chain recombines TRBV7-9 with TRBJ1-3, with D possibly matching TRBD1 (5 bases). Germline CDR1 SEHNR, CDR2 FQNEAQ (reference sequence). V was trimmed by 1 base and J by 0 bases, leaving 7 bases between them. This CDR3 region has 15 residues. The CDR3 nucleotides are TGTGCCAGCAGCTTAGGGCAGGGCTCTGGAAACACCATATATTTT. It yields the protein CASSLGQGSGNTIYF.